This entry describes one TCR beta chain. Its antigen is not known. This entry belongs to a study of T cell responses to AZD1222 COVID-19 vaccine. Background on the study: Pooled samples include second doses given at about 4 or 12 weeks.

CDR1 is LNHDA, CDR2 SQIVND, per germline (reference sequence). The V segment lost 2 bases and the J segment 2 bases; nucleotides outside the gene matches: 5. This CDR3 has 15 residues. Regarding the study as a whole: Every sample of the repertoires postdated the peak T cell response. CD4 TCRs covered the whole spike, strongest at regions 160-218 and 743-854.

The data were produced by immunoSEQ multiplex PCR, yet TCRdb's version contains in-frame clones alone and is incomplete. This table has about 130,000 clones, roughly 85% appearing once. The rearrangement uses TRBV19 and TRBJ2-7; 8 bases match TRBD1. Material: peripheral blood, obtained on day 0 of AZD1222 vaccination. The source of this sequence is an adult in good health. The CDR3 DNA reads TGTGCCAGTAGTATACGTCCAGGGGGCCCCTACGAGCAGTACTTC. This sequence encodes CASSIRPGGPYEQYF. Full variable domain (missing parts from reference TRBV19 and TRBJ2-7): DGGITQSPKYLFRKEGQNVTLSCEQNLNHDAMYWYRQDPGQGLRLIYYSQIVNDFQKGDIAEGYSVSREKKESFPLTVTSAQKNPTAFYLCASSIRPGGPYEQYFGPGTRLTVT.